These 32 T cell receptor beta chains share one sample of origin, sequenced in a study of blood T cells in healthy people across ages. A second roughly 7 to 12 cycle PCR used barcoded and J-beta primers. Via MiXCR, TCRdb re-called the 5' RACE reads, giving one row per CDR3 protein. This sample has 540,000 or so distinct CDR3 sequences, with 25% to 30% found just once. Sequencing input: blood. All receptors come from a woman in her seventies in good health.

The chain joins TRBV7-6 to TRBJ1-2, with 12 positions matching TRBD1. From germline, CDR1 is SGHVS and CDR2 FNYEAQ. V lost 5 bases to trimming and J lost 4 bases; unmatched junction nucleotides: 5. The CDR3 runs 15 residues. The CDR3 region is CASSLGQGATYGYTF. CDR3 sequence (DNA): TGTGCCAGCAGCCTGGGACAGGGGGCGACCTATGGCTACACCTTC.

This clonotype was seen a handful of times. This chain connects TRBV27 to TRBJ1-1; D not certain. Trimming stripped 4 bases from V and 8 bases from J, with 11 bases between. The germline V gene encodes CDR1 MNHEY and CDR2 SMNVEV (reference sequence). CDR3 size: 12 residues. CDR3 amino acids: CASSSTASEAFF. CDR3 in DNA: TGTGCCAGCAGTTCCACGGCGTCCGAAGCTTTCTTT.

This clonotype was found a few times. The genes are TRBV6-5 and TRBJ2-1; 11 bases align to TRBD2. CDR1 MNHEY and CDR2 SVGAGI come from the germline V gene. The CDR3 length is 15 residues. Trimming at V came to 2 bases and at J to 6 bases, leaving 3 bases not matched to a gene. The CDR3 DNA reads TGTGCCAGCAGTTACCTAGCGGGGGGCTTCAATGAGCAGTTCTTC. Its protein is CASSYLAGGFNEQFF.

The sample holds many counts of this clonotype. DNA for the CDR3: TGCGCCAGCAGCTTGGCACCTAGCGGGGGTACAGATACGCAGTATTTT. As protein: CASSLAPSGGTDTQYF. The genes are TRBV5-1 and TRBJ2-3; 10 bases line up with TRBD2. The CDR3 is 16 residues long. The germline gives CDR1 SGHRS, CDR2 YFSETQ. V lost 0 bases and J lost 3; bases outside the gene matches: 4. The full variable domain, with the rest looked up from reference TRBV5-1 and TRBJ2-3, is KAGVTQTPRYLIKTRGQQVTLSCSPISGHRSVSWYQQTPGQGLQFLFEYFSETQRNKGNFPGRFSGRQFSNSRSEMNVSTLELGDSALYLCASSLAPSGGTDTQYFGPGTRLTVL.

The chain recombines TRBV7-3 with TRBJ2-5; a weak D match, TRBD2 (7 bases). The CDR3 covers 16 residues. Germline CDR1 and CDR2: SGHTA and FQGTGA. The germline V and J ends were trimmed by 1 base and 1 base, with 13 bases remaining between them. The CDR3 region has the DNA TGTGCCAGCAGCTTAATGGCGGGGGCTCTCCAAGAGACCCAGTACTTC. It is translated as CASSLMAGALQETQYF.

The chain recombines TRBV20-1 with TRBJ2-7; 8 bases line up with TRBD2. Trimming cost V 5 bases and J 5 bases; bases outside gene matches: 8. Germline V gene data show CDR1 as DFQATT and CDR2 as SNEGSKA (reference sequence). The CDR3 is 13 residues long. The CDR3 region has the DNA TGCAGTGCTCCGGTTGCGGGGGGAAACGAGCAGTACTTC. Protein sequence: CSAPVAGGNEQYF.

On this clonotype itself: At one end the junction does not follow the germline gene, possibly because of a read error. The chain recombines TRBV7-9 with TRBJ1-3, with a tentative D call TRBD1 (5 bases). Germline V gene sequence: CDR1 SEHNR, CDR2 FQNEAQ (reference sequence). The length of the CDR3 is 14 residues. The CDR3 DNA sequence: TGTGCCAGCAGCCCACGGGGGAATGGAAGCACCATATATTTT. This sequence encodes CASSPRGNGSTIYF. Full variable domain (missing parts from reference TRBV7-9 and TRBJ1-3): DTGVSQNPRHKITKRGQNVTFRCDPISEHNRLYWYRQTLGQGPEFLTYFQNEAQLEKSRLLSDRFSAERPKGSFSTLEIQRTEQGDSAMYLCASSPRGNGSTIYFGEGSWLTVV.

The CDR3 protein is CASSHVLPLAGGPQETQYF. The CDR3 bases are TGCGCCAGCAGCCATGTCCTCCCACTAGCGGGGGGGCCCCAAGAGACCCAGTACTTC. The V gene is TRBV4-3, the J gene TRBJ2-5; TRBD2 agrees at 13 bases. CDR1 is LGHNA, CDR2 YSLEER, per germline. V lost 3 bases, J lost 1 base, and 11 bases stayed unmatched. The CDR3 length is 19 residues.

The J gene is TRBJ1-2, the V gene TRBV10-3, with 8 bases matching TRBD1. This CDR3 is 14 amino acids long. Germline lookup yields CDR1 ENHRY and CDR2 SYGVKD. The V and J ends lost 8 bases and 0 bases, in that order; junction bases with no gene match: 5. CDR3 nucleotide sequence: TGTGCCATCGGACAGGGACATGCTAACTATGGCTACACCTTC. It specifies CAIGQGHANYGYTF.

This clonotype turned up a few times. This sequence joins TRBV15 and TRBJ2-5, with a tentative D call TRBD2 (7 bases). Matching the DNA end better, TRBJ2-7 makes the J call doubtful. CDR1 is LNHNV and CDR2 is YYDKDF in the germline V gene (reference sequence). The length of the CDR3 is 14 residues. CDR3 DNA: TGTGCCACCAGCAGAGATAAGGGGGGGTACGAGCAGTACTTC. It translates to CATSRDKGGYEQYF.

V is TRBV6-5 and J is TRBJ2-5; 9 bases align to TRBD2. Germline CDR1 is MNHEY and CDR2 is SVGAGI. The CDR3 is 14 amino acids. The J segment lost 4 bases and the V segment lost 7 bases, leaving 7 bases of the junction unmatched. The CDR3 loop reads CASTRRGGSETQYF. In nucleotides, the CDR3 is TGTGCCAGCACTCGGCGGGGGGGGTCAGAGACCCAGTACTTC.

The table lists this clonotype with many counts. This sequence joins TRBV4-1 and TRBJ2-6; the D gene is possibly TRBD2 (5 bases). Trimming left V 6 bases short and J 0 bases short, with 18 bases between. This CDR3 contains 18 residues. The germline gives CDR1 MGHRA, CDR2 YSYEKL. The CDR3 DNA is TGCGCCAGCAGTGCTCGCGGGCACTCCTACTCTGGGGCCAACGTCCTGACTTTC. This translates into CASSARGHSYSGANVLTF.

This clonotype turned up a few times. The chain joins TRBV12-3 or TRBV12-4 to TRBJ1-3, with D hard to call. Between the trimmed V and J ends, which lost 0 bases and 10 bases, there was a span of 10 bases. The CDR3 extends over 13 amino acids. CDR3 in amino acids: CASSLAYMKTIYF. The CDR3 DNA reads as TGTGCCAGCAGTTTAGCCTACATGAAAACCATATATTTT.

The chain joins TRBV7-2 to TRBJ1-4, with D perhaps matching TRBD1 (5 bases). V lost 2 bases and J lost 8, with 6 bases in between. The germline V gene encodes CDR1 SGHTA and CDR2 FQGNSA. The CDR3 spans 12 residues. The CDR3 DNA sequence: TGTGCCAGCAGCTTATGGGGCGAAAAACTGTTTTTT. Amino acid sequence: CASSLWGEKLFF.

CDR3 loop: CASSQAGWGGSETQYF. DNA for the CDR3: TGTGCCAGCAGCCAAGCCGGCTGGGGGGGATCTGAGACCCAGTACTTC. The V call is TRBV3-1, the J call TRBJ2-5; TRBD2 matches 7 bases. Germline-derived CDR1 and CDR2 are LGHDT and YNNKEL (reference sequence). V lost 1 base to trimming and J lost 5 bases; unmatched junction nucleotides: 10. The CDR3 covers 16 residues.

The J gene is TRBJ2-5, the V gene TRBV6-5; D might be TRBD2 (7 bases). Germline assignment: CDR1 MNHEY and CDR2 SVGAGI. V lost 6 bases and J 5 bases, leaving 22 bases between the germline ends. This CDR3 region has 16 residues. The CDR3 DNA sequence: TGTGCCAGCAGCACGGGGGCTAGCGGCCTCTCGGAGACCCAGTACTTC. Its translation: CASSTGASGLSETQYF.

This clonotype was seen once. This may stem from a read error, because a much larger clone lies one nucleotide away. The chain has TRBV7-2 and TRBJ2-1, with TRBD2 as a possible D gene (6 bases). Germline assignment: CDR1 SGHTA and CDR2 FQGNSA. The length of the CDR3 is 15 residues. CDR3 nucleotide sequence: TGTGCCAGCAGCCTAACTAGGGACTCCCCCAATGATCAGTTCTTC. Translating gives CASSLTRDSPNDQFF.

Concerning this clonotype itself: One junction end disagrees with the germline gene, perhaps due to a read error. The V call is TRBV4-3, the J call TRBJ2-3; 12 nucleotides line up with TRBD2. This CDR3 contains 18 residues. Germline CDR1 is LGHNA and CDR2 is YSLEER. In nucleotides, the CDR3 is TGCGCCAGCAGCCAAGGGACTAGCGGGGACACTAGCACAGGTACGCAGTATTTT. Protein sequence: CASSQGTSGDTSTGTQYF.

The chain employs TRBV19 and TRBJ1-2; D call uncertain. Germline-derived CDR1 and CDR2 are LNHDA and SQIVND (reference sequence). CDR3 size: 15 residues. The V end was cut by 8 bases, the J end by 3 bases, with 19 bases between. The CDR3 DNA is TGTGCCAGTTCCCGAGACCTGACGCGACACTATGGCTACACCTTC. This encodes CASSRDLTRHYGYTF.

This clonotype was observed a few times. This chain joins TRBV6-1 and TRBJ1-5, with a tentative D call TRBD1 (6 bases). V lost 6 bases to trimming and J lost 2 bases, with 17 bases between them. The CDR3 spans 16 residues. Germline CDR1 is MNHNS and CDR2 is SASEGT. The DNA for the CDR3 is TGTGCCAGCAGATCCGGGGGGGCGGGAGGCAATCAGCCCCAGCATTTT. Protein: CASRSGGAGGNQPQHF.

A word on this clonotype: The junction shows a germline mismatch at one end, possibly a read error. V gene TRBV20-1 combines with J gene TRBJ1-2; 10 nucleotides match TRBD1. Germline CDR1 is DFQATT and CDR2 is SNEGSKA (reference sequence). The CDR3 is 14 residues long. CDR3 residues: CSARDGTGDSGHTF. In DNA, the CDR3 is TGCAGTGCTAGAGACGGGACAGGGGACTCTGGCCACACCTTC.

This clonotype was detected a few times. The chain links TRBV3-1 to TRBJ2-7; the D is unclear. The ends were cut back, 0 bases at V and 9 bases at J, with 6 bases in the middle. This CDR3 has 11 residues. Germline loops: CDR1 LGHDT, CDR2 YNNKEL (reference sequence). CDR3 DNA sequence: TGTGCCAGCAGCCAAGAAACGGGGCAGTACTTC. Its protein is CASSQETGQYF.

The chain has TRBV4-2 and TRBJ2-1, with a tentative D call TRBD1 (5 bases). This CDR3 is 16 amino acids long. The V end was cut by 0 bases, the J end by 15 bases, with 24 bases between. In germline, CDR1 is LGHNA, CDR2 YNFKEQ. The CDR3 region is CASSQDLTYTGDSVFF. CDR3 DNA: TGTGCCAGCAGCCAAGATTTGACCTACACAGGAGACAGTGTGTTCTTC.

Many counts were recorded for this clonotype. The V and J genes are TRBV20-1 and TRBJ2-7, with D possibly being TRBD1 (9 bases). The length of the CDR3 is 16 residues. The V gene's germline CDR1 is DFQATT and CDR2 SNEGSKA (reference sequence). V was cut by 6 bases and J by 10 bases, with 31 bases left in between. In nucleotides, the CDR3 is TGCAGTGCCCAACTCGGGGGGGACAGGGAAGGGTTGCTTCAGTACTTC. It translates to CSAQLGGDREGLLQYF.

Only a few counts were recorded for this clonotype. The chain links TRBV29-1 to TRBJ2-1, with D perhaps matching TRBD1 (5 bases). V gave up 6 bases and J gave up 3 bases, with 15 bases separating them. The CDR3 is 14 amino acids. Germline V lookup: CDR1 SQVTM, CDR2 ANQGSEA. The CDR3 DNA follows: TGCAGCGTCGCTACCGACAGTAACTACAATGAGCAGTTCTTC. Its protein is CSVATDSNYNEQFF.

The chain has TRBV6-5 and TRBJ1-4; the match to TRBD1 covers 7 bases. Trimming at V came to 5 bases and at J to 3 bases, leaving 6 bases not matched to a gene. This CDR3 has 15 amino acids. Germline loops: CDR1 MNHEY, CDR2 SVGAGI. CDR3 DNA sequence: TGTGCCAGCAGTCAAGACAGGGTGGCTAATGAAAAACTGTTTTTT. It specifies CASSQDRVANEKLFF.

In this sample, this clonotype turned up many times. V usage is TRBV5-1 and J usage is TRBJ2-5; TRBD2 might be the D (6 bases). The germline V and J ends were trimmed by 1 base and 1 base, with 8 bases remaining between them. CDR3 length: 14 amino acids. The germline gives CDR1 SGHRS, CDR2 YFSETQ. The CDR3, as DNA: TGCGCCAGCAGCTTGCTGGGACTCCAAGAGACCCAGTACTTC. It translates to CASSLLGLQETQYF.

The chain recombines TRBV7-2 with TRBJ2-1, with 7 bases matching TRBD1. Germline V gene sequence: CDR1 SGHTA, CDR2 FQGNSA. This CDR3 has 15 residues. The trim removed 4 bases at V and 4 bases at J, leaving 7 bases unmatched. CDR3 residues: CASSWTGTAYNEQFF. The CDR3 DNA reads TGTGCCAGCAGCTGGACCGGGACAGCTTACAATGAGCAGTTCTTC. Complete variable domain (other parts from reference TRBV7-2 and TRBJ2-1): GAGVSQSPSNKVTEKGKDVELRCDPISGHTALYWYRQSLGQGLEFLIYFQGNSAPDKSGLPSDRFSAERTGGSVSTLTIQRTQQEDSAVYLCASSWTGTAYNEQFFGPGTRLTVL.

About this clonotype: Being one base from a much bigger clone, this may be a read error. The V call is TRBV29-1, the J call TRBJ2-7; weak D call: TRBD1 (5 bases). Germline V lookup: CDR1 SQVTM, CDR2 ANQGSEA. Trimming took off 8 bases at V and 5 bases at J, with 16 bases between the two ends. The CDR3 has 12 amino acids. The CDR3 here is CSSSRQGHEQYF. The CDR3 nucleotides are TGCAGCTCATCTAGGCAGGGCCACGAGCAGTACTTC.

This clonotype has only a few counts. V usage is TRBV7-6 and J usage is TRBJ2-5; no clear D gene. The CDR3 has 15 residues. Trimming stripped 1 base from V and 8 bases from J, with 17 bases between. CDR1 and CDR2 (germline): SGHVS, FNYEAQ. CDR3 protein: CASSLDASRPVTQYF. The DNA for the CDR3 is TGTGCCAGCAGCTTAGATGCAAGTCGACCGGTAACCCAGTACTTC. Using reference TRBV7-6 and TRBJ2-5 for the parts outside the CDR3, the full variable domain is GAGVSQSPRYKVTKRGQDVALRCDPISGHVSLYWYRQALGQGPEFLTYFNYEAQQDKSGLPNDRFSAERPEGSISTLTIQRTEQRDSAMYRCASSLDASRPVTQYFGPGTRLLVL.

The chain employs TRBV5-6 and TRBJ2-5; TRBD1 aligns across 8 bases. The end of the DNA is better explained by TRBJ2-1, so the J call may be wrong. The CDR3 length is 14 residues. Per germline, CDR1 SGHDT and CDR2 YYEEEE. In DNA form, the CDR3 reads TGTGCCAGCAGCCTATCCGGGACAGGTGATGAGCAGTTCTTC. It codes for CASSLSGTGDEQFF.

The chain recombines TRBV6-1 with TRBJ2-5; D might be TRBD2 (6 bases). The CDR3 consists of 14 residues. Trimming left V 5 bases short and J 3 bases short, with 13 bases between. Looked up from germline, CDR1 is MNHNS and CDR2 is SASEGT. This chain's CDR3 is CASSKPGRKETQYF. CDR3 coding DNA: TGTGCCAGCAGTAAGCCGGGGAGGAAAGAGACCCAGTACTTC.